The next 2 T cell receptor beta chains were all read from a single sample in a study of T cells in Graves' hyperthyroidism and ophthalmopathy. RNA transcripts provided the source from which TCR beta CDR3 regions were amplified. HTBI primers drove first-round RT-PCR of the TCR CDR3. TCRdb independently ran MiXCR on the multiplex PCR reads; one entry per CDR3 protein. The sample records some 500,000 distinct CDR3 sequences, more than 15% being singletons. Sequenced material: blood. Receptors were obtained from a woman in her twenties or thirties with Graves' ophthalmopathy.

This clonotype came up many times. CDR3 sequence reads: CASSPMGQGNEQFF. CDR3 DNA sequence: TGTGCCAGCTCACCGATGGGACAGGGGAATGAGCAGTTCTTC. The gene calls are TRBV18 and TRBJ2-1; 10 bases fit TRBD1. The CDR3 length is 14 residues. Germline V CDR1 and CDR2: KGHSH, LQKENI. The J segment lost 7 bases and the V segment lost 3 bases, leaving 3 bases of the junction unmatched.

This clonotype was seen at least ten times. The rearrangement joins TRBV20-1 to TRBJ1-6, with D hard to call. V shed 7 bases and J shed 4 bases, with 11 bases lying between them. CDR1 and CDR2 (germline): DFQATT, SNEGSKA (reference sequence). CDR3 size: 13 residues. The CDR3 nucleotides read TGCAGTGGTGAGGGCGATTATAATTCACCCCTCCACTTT. Residues: CSGEGDYNSPLHF.